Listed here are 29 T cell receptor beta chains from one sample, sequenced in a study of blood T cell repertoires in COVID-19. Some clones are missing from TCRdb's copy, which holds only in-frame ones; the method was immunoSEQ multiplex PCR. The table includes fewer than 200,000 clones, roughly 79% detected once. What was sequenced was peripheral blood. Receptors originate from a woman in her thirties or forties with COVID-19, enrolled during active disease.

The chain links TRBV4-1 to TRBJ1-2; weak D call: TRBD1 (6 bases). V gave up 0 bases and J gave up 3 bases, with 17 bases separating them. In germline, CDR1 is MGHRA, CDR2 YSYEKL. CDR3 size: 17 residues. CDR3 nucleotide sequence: TGCGCCAGCAGCCAAGATTCCAACAGGGACGTGTACTATGGCTACACCTTC. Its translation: CASSQDSNRDVYYGYTF.

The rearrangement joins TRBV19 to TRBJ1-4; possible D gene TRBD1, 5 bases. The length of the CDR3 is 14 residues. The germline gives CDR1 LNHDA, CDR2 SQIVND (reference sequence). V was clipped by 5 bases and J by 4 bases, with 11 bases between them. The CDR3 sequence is CASSRPGINEKLFF. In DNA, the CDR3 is TGTGCCAGTAGTCGACCAGGGATTAATGAAAAACTGTTTTTT.

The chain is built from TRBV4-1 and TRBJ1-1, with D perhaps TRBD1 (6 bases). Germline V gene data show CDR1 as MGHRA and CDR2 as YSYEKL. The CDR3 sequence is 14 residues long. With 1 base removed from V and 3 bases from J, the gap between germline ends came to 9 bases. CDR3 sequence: CASSQVYRDTEAFF. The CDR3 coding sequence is TGCGCCAGCAGCCAAGTATACAGGGACACTGAAGCTTTCTTT.

The CDR3 nucleotides are TGTGCCAGCAGCCGGACAGGTACTGGAAACACCATATATTTT. Translation: CASSRTGTGNTIYF. The V and J genes are TRBV7-9 and TRBJ1-3; 7 bases align to TRBD1. The CDR3 is 14 amino acids. V lost 5 bases, J lost 2 bases, and 3 bases stayed unmatched. Germline-derived CDR1 and CDR2 are SEHNR and FQNEAQ (reference sequence).

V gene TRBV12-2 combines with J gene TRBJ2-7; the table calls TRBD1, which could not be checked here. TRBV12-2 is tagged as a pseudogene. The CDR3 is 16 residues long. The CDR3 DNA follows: TGTGCAAGTCGCAACGAAGAGGGGCAGGGGGCCTACGAGCAGTACTTC. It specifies CASRNEEGQGAYEQYF.

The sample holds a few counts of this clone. CDR3 in DNA: TGTGCCAGCAGACCTACAGGTATTGGGTATGGCTACACCTTC. It specifies CASRPTGIGYGYTF. The V and J genes are TRBV28 and TRBJ1-2; D is possibly TRBD1 (5 bases). The germline CDR1 and CDR2 sequences are MDHEN and SYDVKM. V dropped 6 bases and J dropped 5 bases, with 16 bases sitting between them. The CDR3 length is 14 residues.

CDR3 residues: CASSEGTDNEQFF. CDR3 DNA sequence: TGTGCCAGCAGTGAAGGGACAGACAATGAGCAGTTCTTC. V usage is TRBV2 and J usage is TRBJ2-1; TRBD1 is a possible D gene (6 bases). This CDR3 has 13 amino acids. V was trimmed by 1 base and J by 5 bases, leaving 6 bases between them. Germline V lookup: CDR1 SNHLY, CDR2 FYNNEI.

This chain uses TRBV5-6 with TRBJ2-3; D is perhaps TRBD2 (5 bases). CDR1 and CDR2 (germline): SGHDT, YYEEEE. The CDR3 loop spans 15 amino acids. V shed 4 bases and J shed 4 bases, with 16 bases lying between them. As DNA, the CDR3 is TGTGCCAGCAGCCAACGGGGAAAGAGACCAGATACGCAGTATTTT. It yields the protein CASSQRGKRPDTQYF. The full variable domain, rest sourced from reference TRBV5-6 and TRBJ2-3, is DAGVTQSPTHLIKTRGQQVTLRCSPKSGHDTVSWYQQALGQGPQFIFQYYEEEERQRGNFPDRFSGHQFPNYSSELNVNALLLGDSALYLCASSQRGKRPDTQYFGPGTRLTVL.

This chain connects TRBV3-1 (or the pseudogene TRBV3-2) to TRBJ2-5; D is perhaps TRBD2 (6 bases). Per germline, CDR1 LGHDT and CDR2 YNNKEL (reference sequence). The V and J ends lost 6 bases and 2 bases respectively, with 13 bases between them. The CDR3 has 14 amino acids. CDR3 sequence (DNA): TGTGCCAGCAGTCTGCGGGGTAGGCAAGAGACCCAGTACTTC. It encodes CASSLRGRQETQYF.

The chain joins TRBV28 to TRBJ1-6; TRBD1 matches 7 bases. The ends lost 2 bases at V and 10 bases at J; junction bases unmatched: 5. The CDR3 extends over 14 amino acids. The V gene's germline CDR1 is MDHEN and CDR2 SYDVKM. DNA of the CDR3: TGTGCCAGCAGTTTAGGGCAGGGGGGCTCACCCCTCCACTTT. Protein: CASSLGQGGSPLHF.

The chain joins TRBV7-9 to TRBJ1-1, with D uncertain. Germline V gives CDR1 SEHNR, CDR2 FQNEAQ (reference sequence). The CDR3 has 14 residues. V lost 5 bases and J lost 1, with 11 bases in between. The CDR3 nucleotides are TGTGCCAGCAGCCGATCCCAGAAGAACACTGAAGCTTTCTTT. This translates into CASSRSQKNTEAFF.

The CDR3 loop is CASSFRTGGYEQYV. The CDR3 DNA sequence: TGTGCCAGCAGCTTTCGGACCGGAGGCTACGAGCAGTACGTC. V usage is TRBV7-8 and J usage is TRBJ2-7; D possibly corresponds to TRBD2 (5 bases). V gave up 3 bases and J gave up 3 bases, with 12 bases separating them. Germline V gives CDR1 SGHVS, CDR2 FQNEAQ. CDR3 length equals 14 residues.

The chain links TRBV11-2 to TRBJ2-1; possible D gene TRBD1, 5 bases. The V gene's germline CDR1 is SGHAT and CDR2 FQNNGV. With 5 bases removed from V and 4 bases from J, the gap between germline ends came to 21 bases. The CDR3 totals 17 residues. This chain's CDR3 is CASSAGIGASQYNEQFF. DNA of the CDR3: TGTGCCAGCAGCGCTGGAATAGGGGCCTCGCAATACAATGAGCAGTTCTTC.

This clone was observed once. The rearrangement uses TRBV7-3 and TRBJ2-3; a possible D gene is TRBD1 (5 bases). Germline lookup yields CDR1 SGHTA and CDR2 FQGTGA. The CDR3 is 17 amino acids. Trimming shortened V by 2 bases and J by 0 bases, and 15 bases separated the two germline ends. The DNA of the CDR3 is TGTGCCAGCAGCTTACAGGGCACCCCTTTAAGCACAGATACGCAGTATTTT. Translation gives CASSLQGTPLSTDTQYF.

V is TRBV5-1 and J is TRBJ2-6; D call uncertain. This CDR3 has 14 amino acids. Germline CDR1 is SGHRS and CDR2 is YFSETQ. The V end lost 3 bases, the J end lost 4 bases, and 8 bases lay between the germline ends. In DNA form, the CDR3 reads TGCGCCAGCAGCTCAGATGTGGGGGCCAACGTCCTGACTTTC. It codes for CASSSDVGANVLTF.

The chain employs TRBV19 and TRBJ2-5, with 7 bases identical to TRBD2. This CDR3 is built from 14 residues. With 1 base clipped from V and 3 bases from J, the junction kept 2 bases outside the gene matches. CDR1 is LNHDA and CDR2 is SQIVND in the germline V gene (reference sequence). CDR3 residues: CASSIATSEETQYF. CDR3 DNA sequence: TGTGCCAGTAGTATAGCCACTAGCGAAGAGACCCAGTACTTC.

The CDR3 bases are TGTGCCAGCAGTTTTCGACTACTCGCGGGGGGCGGGGCGGGAATCGAGCAGTACTTC. Translation: CASSFRLLAGGGAGIEQYF. The chain is built from TRBV28 and TRBJ2-7; TRBD2 agrees at 8 bases. Germline V CDR1 and CDR2: MDHEN, SYDVKM. CDR3 length: 19 amino acids. Trimming cost V 3 bases and J 6 bases; bases outside gene matches: 22.

CDR3 amino acids: CASSVEQSGNTIYF. CDR3 nucleotides: TGTGCCAGCAGCGTAGAACAATCTGGAAACACCATATATTTT. The chain couples TRBV9 to TRBJ1-3; D unresolved. CDR3 length: 14 residues. V lost 0 bases and J 1 base, leaving 5 bases between the germline ends. CDR1 and CDR2 (germline): SGDLS, YYNGEE.

The CDR3 spells CASSSTTGSEGYTF. CDR3 bases: TGTGCCAGCAGCTCTACCACAGGGTCGGAGGGCTACACCTTC. The chain combines TRBV7-9 with TRBJ1-2, with a tentative D call TRBD1 (6 bases). The CDR3 length is 14 residues. V lost 4 bases, J lost 8 bases, and 17 bases lay in between. Germline V CDR1 and CDR2: SEHNR, FQNEAQ (reference sequence). Full variable domain (outside the CDR3, taken from reference TRBV7-9 and TRBJ1-2): DTGVSQNPRHKITKRGQNVTFRCDPISEHNRLYWYRQTLGQGPEFLTYFQNEAQLEKSRLLSDRFSAERPKGSFSTLEIQRTEQGDSAMYLCASSSTTGSEGYTFGSGTRLTVV.

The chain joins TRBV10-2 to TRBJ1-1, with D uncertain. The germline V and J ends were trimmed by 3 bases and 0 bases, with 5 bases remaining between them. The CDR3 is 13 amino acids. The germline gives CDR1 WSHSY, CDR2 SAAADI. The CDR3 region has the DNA TGCGCCAGCAGTGACAGGTTGAACACTGAAGCTTTCTTT. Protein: CASSDRLNTEAFF.

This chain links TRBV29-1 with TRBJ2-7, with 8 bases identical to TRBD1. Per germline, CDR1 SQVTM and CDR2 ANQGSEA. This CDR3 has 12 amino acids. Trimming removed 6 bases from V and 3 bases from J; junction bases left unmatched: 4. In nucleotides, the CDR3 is TGCAGCGTGGGGGACAGGAACTACGAGCAGTACTTC. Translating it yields CSVGDRNYEQYF.

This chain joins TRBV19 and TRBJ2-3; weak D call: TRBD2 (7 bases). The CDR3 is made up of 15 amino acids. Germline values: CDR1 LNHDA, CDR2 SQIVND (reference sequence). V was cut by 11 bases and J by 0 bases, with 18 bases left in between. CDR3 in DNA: TGTGCCTCCGGGGGGCAGAGCACTAGCACAGATACGCAGTATTTT. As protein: CASGGQSTSTDTQYF. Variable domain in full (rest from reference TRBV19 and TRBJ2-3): DGGITQSPKYLFRKEGQNVTLSCEQNLNHDAMYWYRQDPGQGLRLIYYSQIVNDFQKGDIAEGYSVSREKKESFPLTVTSAQKNPTAFYLCASGGQSTSTDTQYFGPGTRLTVL.

CDR3 amino acids: CASSSQQNQPQHF. The CDR3 DNA reads as TGTGCCAGCAGCTCACAACAGAATCAGCCCCAGCATTTT. The chain couples TRBV7-2 to TRBJ1-5; no firm D call. V was trimmed by 4 bases and J by 4 bases, leaving 8 bases between them. CDR1 and CDR2 from the germline V gene are SGHTA and FQGNSA. CDR3 length equals 13 residues. Full variable domain (remainder filled in from reference TRBV7-2 and TRBJ1-5): GAGVSQSPSNKVTEKGKDVELRCDPISGHTALYWYRQSLGQGLEFLIYFQGNSAPDKSGLPSDRFSAERTGGSVSTLTIQRTQQEDSAVYLCASSSQQNQPQHFGDGTRLSIL.

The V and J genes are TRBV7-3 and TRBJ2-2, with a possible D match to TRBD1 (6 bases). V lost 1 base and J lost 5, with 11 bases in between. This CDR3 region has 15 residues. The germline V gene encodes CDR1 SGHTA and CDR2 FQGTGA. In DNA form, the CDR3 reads TGTGCCAGCAGCTTAAACTCAGGGGAAACCGGGGAGCTGTTTTTT. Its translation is CASSLNSGETGELFF.

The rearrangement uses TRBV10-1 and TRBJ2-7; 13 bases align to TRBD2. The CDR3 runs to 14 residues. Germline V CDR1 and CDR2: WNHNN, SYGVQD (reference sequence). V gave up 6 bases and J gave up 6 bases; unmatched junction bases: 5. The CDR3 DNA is TGCGCCAGCAGCGGGACTAGCGGGAACGGCGAGCAGTACTTC. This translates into CASSGTSGNGEQYF.

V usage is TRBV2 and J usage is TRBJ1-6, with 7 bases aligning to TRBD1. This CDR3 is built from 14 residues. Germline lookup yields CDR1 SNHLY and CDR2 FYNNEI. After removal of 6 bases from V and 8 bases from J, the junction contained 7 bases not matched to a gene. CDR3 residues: CASRGVQGDSPLHF. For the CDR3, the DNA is TGTGCCAGCAGAGGGGTTCAGGGGGATTCACCCCTCCACTTT.

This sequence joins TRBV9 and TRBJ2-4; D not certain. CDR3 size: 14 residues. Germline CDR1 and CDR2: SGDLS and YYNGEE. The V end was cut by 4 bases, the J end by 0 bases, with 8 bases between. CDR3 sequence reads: CASSNRIAKNIQYF. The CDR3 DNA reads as TGTGCCAGCAGCAACAGAATAGCCAAAAACATTCAGTACTTC.

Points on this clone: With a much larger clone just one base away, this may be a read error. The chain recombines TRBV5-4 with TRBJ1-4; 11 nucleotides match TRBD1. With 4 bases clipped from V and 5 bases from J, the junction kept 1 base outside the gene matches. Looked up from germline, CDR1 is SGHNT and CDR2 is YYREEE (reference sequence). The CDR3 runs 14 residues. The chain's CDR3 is CASSRDRGNEKLFF. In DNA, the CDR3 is TGTGCCAGCAGCCGGGACAGGGGGAATGAAAAACTGTTTTTT. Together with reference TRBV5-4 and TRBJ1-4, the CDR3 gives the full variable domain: ETGVTQSPTHLIKTRGQQVTLRCSSQSGHNTVSWYQQALGQGPQFIFQYYREEENGRGNFPPRFSGLQFPNYSSELNVNALELDDSALYLCASSRDRGNEKLFFGSGTQLSVL.

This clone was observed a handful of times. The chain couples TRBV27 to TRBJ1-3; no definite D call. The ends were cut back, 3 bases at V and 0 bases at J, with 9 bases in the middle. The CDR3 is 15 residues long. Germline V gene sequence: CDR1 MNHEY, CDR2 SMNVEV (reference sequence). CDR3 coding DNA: TGTGCCAGCAGTTTGGGCGGACTCTCTGGAAACACCATATATTTT. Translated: CASSLGGLSGNTIYF.